This T cell receptor beta chain stems from a study of blood T cells in healthy people across ages. Study-wide points: Older individuals had lower TCR beta diversity per million T cells (the decline was roughly linear). Greater diversity and more naive CD4+ cells were seen in long-lived donors than in aged donors.

Using a J-beta primer mix together with a sample-barcoded 5' primer, a second PCR was run for about 6 to 11 cycles. A minimum of 2.5 million CDR3-containing paired-end reads was obtained for each sample. MiXCR was run by TCRdb on the 5' RACE reads, yielding one entry per CDR3 protein. The profile shows just under 900,000 distinct CDR3 sequences, more than 25% of them singletons. Peripheral blood was drawn, 7.5 to 10 milliliters per donor. Germline CDR1 and CDR2: SGHDT and YYEEEE. The CDR3 is made up of 15 amino acids. Between the trimmed V and J ends, which lost 2 bases and 8 bases, there was a span of 14 bases. In this sample, this clonotype turned up many times. Its antigen is as yet unknown.

The sequence derives from a woman of 80 years or more in good health. V and J are TRBV5-6 and TRBJ1-6; D not certain. Source material: blood. The CDR3 nucleotides are TGTGCCAGCAGCTTTAGGGCAGTTGTGGATTCACCCCTCCACTTT. Translating gives CASSFRAVVDSPLHF.